A single sample is the source of the 7 T cell receptor beta chains below, sequenced in a study of monozygotic twins with inflammatory bowel disease. After re-calling the 5' RACE reads, TCRdb lists one entry per CDR3 protein, DNA absent. Across more than 75,000 distinct CDR3 sequences, the top ten clones capture 7.4% of the sample. Sequencing was carried out using blood. The receptor source for this set is a human donor with ulcerative colitis or Crohn's disease, or a healthy co-twin of an affected twin (not recorded which).

The chain employs TRBV7-7 and TRBJ2-1; the TCRdb call, TRBD2, lacks DNA for checking. The CDR3 is 15 residues long. Per the germline V gene, CDR1 is SSHAT and CDR2 is FNYEAQ (reference sequence). The CDR3 reads CASSLGLPAYNEQFF.

The genes are TRBV15 and TRBJ1-4; TCRdb designates TRBD1, a call that cannot be tested without DNA. There are 14 residues in the CDR3. The germline gives CDR1 LNHNV, CDR2 YYDKDF (reference sequence). The CDR3 loop is CATGTLATNEKLFF.

The chain recombines TRBV20-1 with TRBJ1-5. Per germline, CDR1 DFQATT and CDR2 SNEGSKA (reference sequence). This CDR3 spans 20 amino acids. CDR3 residues: CSASRLTPGGGLRDFQPQHF.

The rearrangement links TRBV7-6 to TRBJ1-6; TCRdb's D call, TRBD1, is unchecked because there is no DNA. CDR3 size: 15 residues. Germline V lookup: CDR1 SGHVS, CDR2 FNYEAQ. This CDR3 is CASRALGTGGSPLHF.

V gene TRBV20-1 combines with J gene TRBJ1-1. Germline V gene lookup returns CDR1 DFQATT and CDR2 SNEGSKA (reference sequence). This CDR3 contains 13 residues. The CDR3: CSAAKVVDTEAFF.

The rearrangement joins TRBV20-1 to TRBJ1-5. Germline V CDR1 and CDR2: DFQATT, SNEGSKA (reference sequence). CDR3 length: 14 amino acids. The CDR3: CSATPGEGYQPQHF.

V usage is TRBV20-1 and J usage is TRBJ1-4; TCRdb designates TRBD1, a call that cannot be tested without DNA. The CDR3 totals 14 residues. Germline values: CDR1 DFQATT, CDR2 SNEGSKA (reference sequence). CDR3 in amino acids: CSAIGTAPNEKLFF.